These T cell receptor beta chains were read from a single sample in a study of blood T cell repertoires in COVID-19. TCRdb keeps only in-frame clones here, not all; method: immunoSEQ multiplex PCR. The sample holds almost 200,000 clones; 80% to 90% are singletons and the top ten take around 8.9%. The sequencing input was PBMCs or T cells enriched from blood (not recorded which). The receptors were gathered from a woman between 18 and 29 years old who had recovered from COVID-19. Both conserved end residues are part of each CDR3. Each record gives: J gene, D gene, clone size, V gene, CDR3 DNA, CDR3 protein. D genes are given only for firm matches. Clone size is not always given. Where it is, it says once, few, many or a class for expanded clones.

>TRBJ2-5|-|-|TRBV30
TGTGCCTGGAGCCGGCCGACAGGCAGACAAGAGACCCAGTACTTC
CAWSRPTGRQETQYF
>TRBJ1-2|TRBD1|-|TRBV5-5
TGTGCCAGCAGCCTACCGGGACAGGGAATCGCTTATGGCTACACCTTC
CASSLPGQGIAYGYTF
>TRBJ1-6|-|-|TRBV27
TGTGCCAGCACCCAGGGCGGGGGGGGCAATAATTCACCCCTCCACTTT
CASTQGGGGNNSPLHF
>TRBJ1-5|-|-|TRBV29-1
TGCAGCGTTTATACAGGACACAATCAGCCCCAGCATTTT
CSVYTGHNQPQHF
>TRBJ2-7|-|-|TRBV7-9
TGTGCCAGCAGTTACACCTACGAGCAGTACTTC
CASSYTYEQYF
>TRBJ1-6|-|-|TRBV5-4
TGTGCCAGCAGGACACAGAGCTCCTATAATTCACCCCTCCACTTT
CASRTQSSYNSPLHF
>TRBJ2-1|TRBD2|once|TRBV5-5
TGTGCCAGCAGCCATACTAGCGGGGGGGCCCGTGGTGAGCAGTTCTTC
CASSHTSGGARGEQFF
>TRBJ1-2|TRBD1|-|TRBV7-8
TGTGCCAGCAGCCCGGGACAGACTTACTATGGCTACACCTTC
CASSPGQTYYGYTF
>TRBJ1-1|-|-|TRBV30
TGTGCCGCAAATCGAGGCGGGGGAAACACTGAAGCTTTCTTT
CAANRGGGNTEAFF
>TRBJ1-6|-|once|TRBV30
TGTGCCTGGAGCCGGGACATCAGCTCCTATAATTCACCCCTCCACTTT
CAWSRDISSYNSPLHF